The 3 T cell receptor beta chains reported below all come from one sample, sequenced in a study of cytotoxic CD8 clonotypes in ibrutinib-treated CLL. The repertoire was sequenced with immunoSEQ multiplex PCR; TCRdb's copy has only in-frame clones and lacks some. The sample includes around 310,000 clones, around four fifths of them seen just once. This specimen consisted of PBMCs, obtained before ibrutinib treatment. All receptors come from a human donor with chronic lymphocytic leukemia.

This chain connects TRBV28 to TRBJ2-7, with 7 bases fitting TRBD1. This CDR3 region has 14 residues. V shed 4 bases and J 4 bases; nucleotides not matched to a gene: 7. Looked up from germline, CDR1 is MDHEN and CDR2 is SYDVKM. The CDR3 spells CASSSGQSVYEQYF. Written as DNA, the CDR3 is TGTGCCAGCAGTTCGGGACAGTCAGTGTACGAGCAGTACTTC.

This chain connects TRBV5-1 to TRBJ1-2; no clear D gene. The CDR3 is 13 amino acids. Germline V gives CDR1 SGHRS, CDR2 YFSETQ. Trimming shortened V by 3 bases and J by 7 bases, and 13 bases separated the two germline ends. CDR3 loop: CASSSTRGTGYTF. Written as DNA, the CDR3 is TGCGCCAGCAGCTCCACAAGAGGAACTGGCTACACCTTC.

This rearrangement joins TRBV7-3 to TRBJ2-7; the match to TRBD2 covers 13 bases. The ends lost 5 bases at V and 5 bases at J; junction bases unmatched: 9. The CDR3 has 16 amino acids. Per germline, CDR1 SGHTA and CDR2 FQGTGA. In nucleotides, the CDR3 is TGTGCCAGCAGCCCAGGGACTAGCGGGAATCAAGACGAGCAGTACTTC. Encoded protein: CASSPGTSGNQDEQYF.